The 17 T cell receptor beta chains reported below all come from one sample, sequenced in a study of T-cell reconstitution after alpha-beta-depleted transplantation in children (dated by TCRdb to 2016 to 2018). The method was PCR. The run used an Illumina HiSeq 2500. To normalize quantification of the TCRbeta repertoire, the TCR libraries were built with molecular barcoding that relied on unique molecular identifiers. Starting from the raw public reads, TCRdb applied fastp trimming at Q25, assembled clones with MiXCR and retained in-frame beta chains. Rows merge per CDR3 protein into single entries with the most common DNA and genes. This sample gives 700,000 to 950,000 distinct CDR3 sequences in total; about 16% of them show up just once. Of the sample, approximately 5% is held by the ten largest clones. The treatment or condition label of this sample denotes: allogeneic hematopoietic cell transplantation with graft depleted of TCRalphabeta T cells and CD19 B cells.

Source: PBMCs, mostly from graft donor cells, taken 360 days after TCRalphabeta/CD19-depleted stem cell transplant. The receptor source for this set is a male patient younger than 18 who had a stem cell transplant for acute lymphoblastic leukemia, so the T cells may come from the graft donor.

This clonotype was seen ten or more times. The chain employs TRBV20-1 and TRBJ1-1; no clear D gene. The CDR3 has 11 amino acids. From germline, CDR1 is DFQATT and CDR2 SNEGSKA (reference sequence). V dropped 2 bases and J dropped 4 bases, with 5 bases sitting between them. This CDR3 is CSARWGTEAFF. The CDR3 DNA is TGCAGTGCTAGATGGGGCACTGAAGCTTTCTTT.

The V and J genes are TRBV20-1 and TRBJ2-7; D uncertain. The CDR3 has 14 amino acids. V shed 6 bases and J shed 0 bases, with 15 bases lying between them. CDR1 and CDR2 (germline): DFQATT, SNEGSKA (reference sequence). CDR3 bases: TGCAGTGCACCCGACCCTATGAGCTCCTACGAGCAGTACTTC. This sequence encodes CSAPDPMSSYEQYF.

The rearrangement links TRBV7-9 to TRBJ1-1; D gene uncertain. The CDR3 is 12 amino acids. Germline V gene data show CDR1 as SEHNR and CDR2 as FQNEAQ (reference sequence). Trimming left V 2 bases short and J 7 bases short, with 8 bases between. The DNA of the CDR3 is TGTGCCAGCAGCTTACCCTTCCGTGAAGCTTTCTTT. Residues: CASSLPFREAFF.

The chain couples TRBV6-1 to TRBJ2-7, with 8 nucleotides matching TRBD2. The CDR3 contains 16 residues. Per germline, CDR1 MNHNS and CDR2 SASEGT. The V and J ends lost 5 bases and 4 bases, in that order; junction bases with no gene match: 13. The CDR3 nucleotides read TGTGCCAGCAGTCCTCCACCGAGCGGGAGAAGGTACGAGCAGTACTTC. Translated: CASSPPPSGRRYEQYF.

The J gene is TRBJ1-6, the V gene TRBV27; 10 nucleotides align to TRBD1. Germline trimming cut 4 bases from V and 9 bases from J; bases unmatched to any gene: 6. Germline-derived CDR1 and CDR2 are MNHEY and SMNVEV (reference sequence). The CDR3 spans 15 residues. The CDR3 nucleotides read TGTGCCAGCAGTTCCCAGACAGGGGGCGGTTCACCCCTCCACTTT. Protein sequence: CASSSQTGGGSPLHF.

This clonotype has a handful of counts. CDR3 bases: TGTGCCAGCAGTTCGATAACAGCGGATACGCAGTATTTT. This translates into CASSSITADTQYF. The chain recombines TRBV7-3 with TRBJ2-3; D is unclear. V lost 6 bases and J lost 6, with 13 bases in between. The germline V gene encodes CDR1 SGHTA and CDR2 FQGTGA. The CDR3 extends over 13 amino acids. The variable domain in full, completed from reference TRBV7-3 and TRBJ2-3, reads GAGVSQTPSNKVTEKGKYVELRCDPISGHTALYWYRQSLGQGPEFLIYFQGTGAADDSGLPNDRFFAVRPEGSVSTLKIQRTERGDSAVYLCASSSITADTQYFGPGTRLTVL.

V and J are TRBV7-7 and TRBJ2-7; 11 bases are a match to TRBD2. The J segment lost 5 bases and the V segment lost 5 bases, leaving 8 bases of the junction unmatched. In germline, CDR1 is SSHAT, CDR2 FNYEAQ (reference sequence). This CDR3 is built from 15 residues. CDR3 amino acids: CASSRLAGGPDEQYF. The CDR3 bases are TGTGCCAGCAGCCGCTTAGCGGGAGGGCCTGACGAGCAGTACTTC.

This chain joins TRBV10-1 and TRBJ2-3; 9 positions agree with TRBD2. The germline gives CDR1 WNHNN, CDR2 SYGVQD (reference sequence). This CDR3 is 14 amino acids long. V shed 6 bases, J shed 4 bases, and the junction held 5 bases outside the gene matches. CDR3 region: CASRSSGRSDTQYF. The CDR3 DNA is TGCGCCAGCAGAAGTAGCGGGAGATCAGATACGCAGTATTTT.

This chain uses TRBV5-1 with TRBJ2-2; D may be TRBD2 (5 bases). Germline V lookup: CDR1 SGHRS, CDR2 YFSETQ. V lost 6 bases, J lost 4 bases, and 16 bases lay in between. The length of the CDR3 is 15 residues. The CDR3 region has the DNA TGCGCCAGCACTCTGGACGGGGTCGTCACCGGGGAGCTGTTTTTT. This codes for CASTLDGVVTGELFF.

This clonotype was found many times. The chain recombines TRBV7-3 with TRBJ1-2; 8 nucleotides agree with TRBD1. Germline-derived CDR1 and CDR2 are SGHTA and FQGTGA. Trimming at V came to 4 bases and at J to 7 bases, leaving 5 bases not matched to a gene. This CDR3 spans 13 amino acids. The CDR3 is CASSYDRGLGYTF. In DNA, the CDR3 is TGTGCCAGCAGCTATGACAGGGGTCTTGGCTACACCTTC.

This chain uses TRBV2 with TRBJ1-1; a possible D gene is TRBD1 (6 bases). The CDR3 has 14 amino acids. The germline V gene has CDR1 SNHLY and CDR2 FYNNEI. V shed 6 bases and J shed 6 bases, with 17 bases lying between them. CDR3 nucleotides: TGTGCCAGCAGGACTGACAGGCTCGGCGCTGAAGCTTTCTTT. Amino acid sequence: CASRTDRLGAEAFF.

The chain is built from TRBV18 and TRBJ2-5, with D perhaps matching TRBD2 (5 bases). CDR3 size: 19 residues. The V gene's germline CDR1 is KGHSH and CDR2 LQKENI. The germline V and J ends were trimmed by 2 bases and 0 bases, with 22 bases remaining between them. The CDR3 bases are TGTGCCAGCTCACCATCGTTAGCGTGGACGGACCCGTACCAAGAGACCCAGTACTTC. Translation gives CASSPSLAWTDPYQETQYF.

The table lists this clonotype with many counts. The chain joins TRBV20-1 to TRBJ2-5; 10 nucleotides match TRBD1. The junction had 4 bases not matched to a gene; V was cut back by 6 bases and J by 3 bases. The germline V gene encodes CDR1 DFQATT and CDR2 SNEGSKA (reference sequence). This CDR3 has 13 residues. CDR3 residues: CSALGTGEETQYF. The CDR3 DNA is TGCAGTGCCCTCGGGACAGGGGAAGAGACCCAGTACTTC.

The genes are TRBV5-1 and TRBJ2-1; possible D gene TRBD2, 6 bases. Trimming left V 2 bases short and J 9 bases short, with 21 bases between. This CDR3 has 16 residues. Germline assignment: CDR1 SGHRS and CDR2 YFSETQ. This CDR3 reads CASSFILDPLEGEQFF. The DNA for the CDR3 is TGCGCCAGCAGCTTTATACTAGACCCCCTGGAGGGTGAGCAGTTCTTC. Full variable domain (rest looked up from reference TRBV5-1 and TRBJ2-1): KAGVTQTPRYLIKTRGQQVTLSCSPISGHRSVSWYQQTPGQGLQFLFEYFSETQRNKGNFPGRFSGRQFSNSRSEMNVSTLELGDSALYLCASSFILDPLEGEQFFGPGTRLTVL.

This clonotype occurred a few times. The chain uses TRBV2 and TRBJ1-5; D not certain. Trimming cost V 7 bases and J 2 bases, with 12 bases left between them. In germline, CDR1 is SNHLY, CDR2 FYNNEI. The CDR3 has 14 residues. The CDR3 DNA follows: TGTGCCAGCACTTGGGCAATGGGCAATCAGCCCCAGCATTTT. Translating gives CASTWAMGNQPQHF. Using reference TRBV2 and TRBJ1-5 for the parts outside the CDR3, the full variable domain is EPEVTQTPSHQVTQMGQEVILRCVPISNHLYFYWYRQILGQKVEFLVSFYNNEISEKSEIFDDQFSVERPDGSNFTLKIRSTKLEDSAMYFCASTWAMGNQPQHFGDGTRLSIL.

The sample holds a few counts of this clonotype. CDR3 nucleotides: TGTGCCAGCATACGGGACAGGGGGTCGAGGGGCTACACCTTC. It codes for CASIRDRGSRGYTF. The chain employs TRBV2 and TRBJ1-2, with 11 bases fitting TRBD1. This CDR3 comprises 14 residues. Unmatched junction bases numbered 9, after V lost 7 bases and J lost 8 bases. Per the germline V gene, CDR1 is SNHLY and CDR2 is FYNNEI.

This clonotype came up a few times. This chain links TRBV7-9 with TRBJ2-7, with D tentatively TRBD2 (6 bases). From germline, CDR1 is SEHNR and CDR2 FQNEAQ (reference sequence). The CDR3 sequence is 14 residues long. Trimming stripped 3 bases from V and 2 bases from J, with 11 bases between. The CDR3 reads CASSFMGGPYEQYF. CDR3 in DNA: TGTGCCAGCAGCTTCATGGGGGGACCCTACGAGCAGTACTTC.